A selection of T cell receptor beta chains follows, all from one sample in a study of cytomegalovirus exposure and HLA in healthy donors. Clones were read by immunoSEQ multiplex PCR, and TCRdb kept only the in-frame ones, dropping some. Here the sample spans about 120,000 clones, 77% being singletons. Specimen: PBMCs. The receptors were gathered from a human donor in good health. Both conserved end residues are part of each CDR3. D genes are given only for firm matches. Expanded clones are given a class, and other clones once, few, many or no size at all.

V gene: TRBV4-2
clone size: few
J gene: TRBJ2-7
D gene: .
CDR3 length: 15
CDR3 protein: CASSQDKTVPYEQYF
CDR3 DNA: TGTGCCAGCAGCCAAGATAAGACAGTTCCCTACGAGCAGTACTTC

V gene: TRBV28
clone size: once
J gene: TRBJ1-2
D gene: TRBD1
CDR3 length: 16
CDR3 protein: CASSLRAPGQASGYTF
CDR3 DNA: TGTGCCAGCAGCCTCCGAGCCCCAGGACAGGCATCTGGCTACACCTTC

V gene: TRBV28
clone size: .
J gene: TRBJ1-3
D gene: .
CDR3 length: 11
CDR3 protein: CASQGGNTIYF
CDR3 DNA: TGTGCCAGCCAGGGAGGAAACACCATATATTTT

V gene: TRBV6-1
clone size: .
J gene: TRBJ2-3
D gene: .
CDR3 length: 14
CDR3 protein: CASRGRGSTDTQYF
CDR3 DNA: TGTGCCAGCAGAGGTAGGGGGAGCACAGATACGCAGTATTTT

V gene: TRBV5-1
clone size: .
J gene: TRBJ2-2
D gene: TRBD2
CDR3 length: 17
CDR3 protein: CASNQGLAGMGAGELFF
CDR3 DNA: TGCGCCAGCAACCAGGGACTAGCGGGAATGGGGGCCGGGGAGCTGTTTTTT

V gene: TRBV30
clone size: .
J gene: TRBJ1-4
D gene: TRBD1
CDR3 length: 13
CDR3 protein: CAGTKGTGEKLFF
CDR3 DNA: TGTGCCGGTACTAAAGGGACAGGGGAAAAACTGTTTTTT

V gene: TRBV18
clone size: once
J gene: TRBJ2-7
D gene: .
CDR3 length: 14
CDR3 protein: CASSPDSFGYEQYF
CDR3 DNA: TGTGCCAGCTCACCGGACTCTTTCGGGTACGAGCAGTACTTC

V gene: TRBV5-1
clone size: few
J gene: TRBJ2-7
D gene: .
CDR3 length: 14
CDR3 protein: CASSSGQPRDEQYF
CDR3 DNA: TGCGCCAGCAGCTCGGGACAACCTAGGGACGAGCAGTACTTC

V gene: TRBV15
clone size: .
J gene: TRBJ2-1
D gene: .
CDR3 length: 14
CDR3 protein: CATSRAGSRDEQFF
CDR3 DNA: TGTGCCACCAGCAGGGCGGGGAGCCGGGATGAGCAGTTCTTC

V gene: TRBV5-1
clone size: few
J gene: TRBJ2-7
D gene: .
CDR3 length: 14
CDR3 protein: CASSLGPGGYEQYF
CDR3 DNA: TGCGCCAGCAGCTTGGGTCCGGGTGGGTACGAGCAGTACTTC

V gene: TRBV7-9
clone size: .
J gene: TRBJ1-6
D gene: TRBD1
CDR3 length: 15
CDR3 protein: CASSFRQGGNSPLHF
CDR3 DNA: TGTGCCAGCAGCTTCCGACAGGGGGGGAATTCACCCCTCCACTTT

V gene: TRBV6-1
clone size: .
J gene: TRBJ2-1
D gene: TRBD2
CDR3 length: 15
CDR3 protein: CASSNSGASYNEQFF
CDR3 DNA: TGTGCCAGCAGTAATAGCGGGGCCTCCTACAATGAGCAGTTCTTC

V gene: TRBV28
clone size: .
J gene: TRBJ1-1
D gene: TRBD1
CDR3 length: 11
CDR3 protein: CASNRGPEAFF
CDR3 DNA: TGTGCCAGCAACAGGGGCCCTGAAGCTTTCTTT

V gene: TRBV27
clone size: .
J gene: TRBJ2-3
D gene: .
CDR3 length: 16
CDR3 protein: CASSLTVGADGDTQYF
CDR3 DNA: TGTGCCAGCAGTTTAACGGTAGGAGCGGATGGAGATACGCAGTATTTT

V gene: TRBV6-1
clone size: .
J gene: TRBJ2-3
D gene: .
CDR3 length: 13
CDR3 protein: CASRGLFTDTQYF
CDR3 DNA: TGTGCCAGCAGGGGACTTTTCACAGATACGCAGTATTTT

V gene: TRBV5-1
clone size: .
J gene: TRBJ2-2
D gene: TRBD2
CDR3 length: 19
CDR3 protein: CASSLPVTSGRARTGELFF
CDR3 DNA: TGCGCCAGCAGCTTACCGGTGACTAGCGGGAGGGCCCGAACCGGGGAGCTGTTTTTT

V gene: TRBV12-5
clone size: .
J gene: TRBJ2-5
D gene: .
CDR3 length: 15
CDR3 protein: CASGRGGAGGETQYF
CDR3 DNA: TGTGCTAGTGGTCGTGGGGGGGCCGGAGGAGAGACCCAGTACTTC

V gene: TRBV5-5
clone size: .
J gene: TRBJ2-7
D gene: .
CDR3 length: 12
CDR3 protein: CASSSLSYEQYF
CDR3 DNA: TGTGCCAGCAGCTCCCTCTCCTACGAGCAGTACTTC

V gene: TRBV6-1
clone size: few
J gene: TRBJ1-2
D gene: .
CDR3 length: 12
CDR3 protein: CASTELRGGYTF
CDR3 DNA: TGTGCCAGCACCGAGCTTAGGGGTGGCTACACCTTC

V gene: TRBV2
clone size: .
J gene: TRBJ2-7
D gene: TRBD2
CDR3 length: 15
CDR3 protein: CASSDSLAGVYEQYF
CDR3 DNA: TGTGCCAGCAGTGATAGTCTAGCGGGAGTATACGAGCAGTACTTC

V gene: TRBV18
clone size: .
J gene: TRBJ1-1
D gene: TRBD1
CDR3 length: 17
CDR3 protein: CASSPPGTGGMNTEAFF
CDR3 DNA: TGTGCCAGCTCACCACCCGGGACAGGGGGCATGAACACTGAAGCTTTCTTT

V gene: TRBV5-4
clone size: .
J gene: TRBJ1-3
D gene: TRBD1
CDR3 length: 17
CDR3 protein: CATRPILRDRDGNTIYF
CDR3 DNA: TGTGCCACCCGGCCCATCTTACGGGACAGGGATGGAAACACCATATATTTT

V gene: TRBV6-5
clone size: .
J gene: TRBJ1-4
D gene: TRBD1
CDR3 length: 15
CDR3 protein: CASSYSRTGGEKLFF
CDR3 DNA: TGTGCCAGCAGTTACTCCCGGACAGGGGGGGAAAAACTGTTTTTT

V gene: TRBV6-5
clone size: .
J gene: TRBJ2-1
D gene: .
CDR3 length: 15
CDR3 protein: CASSYFYSSYNEQFF
CDR3 DNA: TGTGCCAGCAGTTATTTCTATTCCTCCTACAATGAGCAGTTCTTC

V gene: TRBV6-1
clone size: .
J gene: TRBJ2-2
D gene: .
CDR3 length: 14
CDR3 protein: CASSDLLGTGELFF
CDR3 DNA: TGTGCCAGCAGTGACCTACTTGGCACCGGGGAGCTGTTTTTT

V gene: TRBV28
clone size: few
J gene: TRBJ2-7
D gene: TRBD1
CDR3 length: 15
CDR3 protein: CASSPTWDRDYEQYF
CDR3 DNA: TGTGCCAGCAGCCCTACCTGGGACAGAGACTACGAGCAGTACTTC

V gene: TRBV6-5
clone size: .
J gene: TRBJ2-1
D gene: .
CDR3 length: 15
CDR3 protein: CASSLDSHSYNEQFF
CDR3 DNA: TGTGCCAGCAGTTTAGACTCCCACTCCTACAATGAGCAGTTCTTC

V gene: TRBV11-3
clone size: .
J gene: TRBJ2-2
D gene: TRBD1
CDR3 length: 16
CDR3 protein: CASSLGGTGNTGELFF
CDR3 DNA: TGTGCCAGCAGCTTAGGCGGGACAGGGAACACCGGGGAGCTGTTTTTT

V gene: TRBV6-4
clone size: .
J gene: TRBJ2-1
D gene: .
CDR3 length: 11
CDR3 protein: CASRFNNEQFF
CDR3 DNA: TGTGCCAGCAGATTTAACAATGAGCAGTTCTTC

V gene: TRBV6-6
clone size: few
J gene: TRBJ2-7
D gene: .
CDR3 length: 15
CDR3 protein: CASSYSMGLSYEQYF
CDR3 DNA: TGTGCCAGCAGTTACTCGATGGGACTTTCCTACGAGCAGTACTTC

V gene: TRBV5-4
clone size: .
J gene: TRBJ1-1
D gene: .
CDR3 length: 14
CDR3 protein: CASSFEQRNTEAFF
CDR3 DNA: TGTGCCAGCAGCTTCGAACAGAGGAACACTGAAGCTTTCTTT

V gene: TRBV18
clone size: once
J gene: TRBJ2-5
D gene: .
CDR3 length: 13
CDR3 protein: CASSPPRGETQYF
CDR3 DNA: TGTGCCAGCTCACCACCAAGGGGAGAGACCCAGTACTTC

V gene: TRBV19
clone size: .
J gene: TRBJ1-3
D gene: .
CDR3 length: 11
CDR3 protein: CASMKGVTIYF
CDR3 DNA: TGTGCCAGTATGAAGGGGGTCACCATATATTTT

V gene: TRBV5-5
clone size: .
J gene: TRBJ2-7
D gene: .
CDR3 length: 14
CDR3 protein: CASRGSGSGYEQYF
CDR3 DNA: TGTGCCAGCAGAGGGTCGGGGTCGGGTTACGAGCAGTACTTC

V gene: TRBV27
clone size: .
J gene: TRBJ2-7
D gene: TRBD2
CDR3 length: 14
CDR3 protein: CASKQREGLGEQYF
CDR3 DNA: TGTGCCAGCAAACAGCGGGAGGGCCTTGGGGAGCAGTACTTC

V gene: TRBV7-7
clone size: .
J gene: TRBJ2-2
D gene: .
CDR3 length: 15
CDR3 protein: CASSFSGSDTGELFF
CDR3 DNA: TGTGCCAGCAGCTTCAGCGGGTCCGACACCGGGGAGCTGTTTTTT

V gene: TRBV9
clone size: .
J gene: TRBJ2-1
D gene: TRBD1
CDR3 length: 15
CDR3 protein: CASSVRGQGYNEQFF
CDR3 DNA: TGTGCCAGCAGCGTAAGGGGACAGGGTTACAATGAGCAGTTCTTC

V gene: TRBV27
clone size: once
J gene: TRBJ2-1
D gene: TRBD2
CDR3 length: 16
CDR3 protein: CASSLSGGRAEGEQFF
CDR3 DNA: TGTGCCAGCAGTTTATCGGGCGGGAGGGCCGAAGGGGAGCAGTTCTTC

V gene: TRBV28
clone size: .
J gene: TRBJ2-3
D gene: .
CDR3 length: 14
CDR3 protein: CASRSGTPTDTQYF
CDR3 DNA: TGTGCCAGCAGGTCCGGGACTCCCACAGATACGCAGTATTTT

V gene: TRBV27
clone size: few
J gene: TRBJ2-6
D gene: .
CDR3 length: 18
CDR3 protein: CASSLEGGTTSGANVLTF
CDR3 DNA: TGTGCCAGCAGTTTAGAAGGGGGAACCACCTCTGGGGCCAACGTCCTGACTTTC

V gene: TRBV28
clone size: .
J gene: TRBJ1-5
D gene: .
CDR3 length: 17
CDR3 protein: CASSFYGAGGDNQPQHF
CDR3 DNA: TGTGCCAGCAGTTTTTACGGTGCGGGCGGAGACAATCAGCCCCAGCATTTT

V gene: TRBV5-1
clone size: once
J gene: TRBJ1-1
D gene: .
CDR3 length: 16
CDR3 protein: CASSLDTGHSNTEAFF
CDR3 DNA: TGCGCCAGCAGCTTGGATACGGGACACTCGAACACTGAAGCTTTCTTT